This T cell receptor (beta chain) was sequenced for a study of blood T cells in healthy people across ages. Study conclusions and caveats: Older age went with lower TCR beta diversity per million T cells, in a roughly linear way.

From germline, CDR1 is SEHNR and CDR2 FQNEAQ (reference sequence). This CDR3 region has 16 residues. J was trimmed by 5 bases and V by 7 bases; bases with no gene match: 12. Regarding this clonotype: Its target is unknown.

Then a second PCR, running roughly 7 to 11 cycles, was carried out with a sample-barcoded 5' primer and a J-beta primer mix. TCRdb re-derived calls from the 5' RACE reads in MiXCR, one entry per CDR3 protein. This sample yields about 1,500,000 distinct CDR3 sequences, of which roughly 27% are seen a single time; 7.7% belongs to the top ten. The source is a woman in her thirties in good health. Sequencing was performed on blood. The chain carries TRBV7-9 and TRBJ1-5, with TRBD1 identical over 9 bases. Here the CDR3 reads CASTTYRDREDQPQHF. CDR3 DNA: TGTGCCAGCACTACATACCGGGACAGGGAAGATCAGCCCCAGCATTTT.